This TCR beta chain is from a study of T cell responses to AZD1222 COVID-19 vaccine. Study results and caveats: None of the repertoires were sampled until the peak T cell response had passed. Only a handful of AZD1222 recipients were seropositive at baseline.

The assay was immunoSEQ multiplex PCR, and TCRdb's table has in-frame clones only and misses some. The sample has over 60,000 clones, roughly 87% seen once. A word on this clone: The antigen remains undetermined.

The TCR was taken from an adult in good health. The material was peripheral blood, obtained on day 0 of AZD1222 vaccination.

CDR3 residues: CASSDSSYNEQFF. The CDR3 DNA follows: TGTGCCAGCAGTGACTCCTCCTACAATGAGCAGTTCTTC. This chain joins TRBV2 and TRBJ2-1; D call uncertain. This CDR3 region has 13 residues. The germline gives CDR1 SNHLY, CDR2 FYNNEI. The V end was cut by 3 bases, the J end by 0 bases, with 3 bases between.